Included here is one TCR beta chain sequence, with context. Treatment specified: randomized to nivolumab then ipilimumab (arm A) or the reverse (arm B). Live CD3+CD8+ CD19− CD56− cells were sorted from PBMCs. Germline lookup yields CDR1 MNHEY and CDR2 SVGAGI. The germline V and J ends were trimmed by 0 bases and 8 bases, with 11 bases remaining between them. The CDR3 is 14 residues long. The sample originates from a study of sequential checkpoint blockade in melanoma. At the level of the study: Randomization was 1:1 between first-line nivolumab→ipilimumab and ipilimumab→nivolumab.

TCRdb keeps only in-frame clones here, not all; method: immunoSEQ multiplex PCR. The data contain tens of thousands of clones, around 90% of them singletons. This specimen was CD8+ T cells sorted from blood (inferred from file names), taken from a patient given nivolumab and ipilimumab in sequence. The clonotype was recovered from a human donor with melanoma. The V and J genes are TRBV6-5 and TRBJ2-1; the D gene is possibly TRBD1 (5 bases). CDR3 in DNA: TGTGCCAGCAGTTACTCGCCCCAAGGGGATGAGCAGTTCTTC. Protein product: CASSYSPQGDEQFF.